This TCR beta chain was found in a study of blood T cell repertoires in COVID-19 (dated by TCRdb to the early 2020s). Concerning the study at large: The collaborator samples originated in the United States, Italy and Spain and spanned the acute and convalescent phases of COVID-19. The material from the prospective study consisted of cDNA or gDNA derived from T cells, B-cell-depleted T cells, or PBMCs. Subjects who had been exposed to COVID-19, were actively infected with it, or had recovered from it provided the deeply sampled blood TCRbeta repertoires that made up the dataset. The repertoires were released in a freely available public database meant as a resource for research on the immune response to SARS-CoV-2. Samples came from the ongoing ImmuneRACE study (first 160 participants) plus 1,254 subjects from 6 global collaborators. A de-identified subject ID, COVID-19 status, age in years and sex were almost always included in the sample metadata. Where available, HLA class I and class II types were taken from metadata supplied by the sample provider and were not determined by assay-based typing.

Beyond this particular receptor, the publication reports: The quantity of clinical and demographic metadata differed by source and by participant and was supplied without curation.

This clone was counted a few times. Its antigen is unknown. No base quality information exists; no much larger clone differs at one position. From a lookup of the germline V gene (reference sequence), CDR1 and CDR2 are SGHNT and YYREEE. Inclusive of the bounding cysteine and phenylalanine, the CDR3 is 10 residues long. Only the CDR3 DNA is retained, 30 bases long and in frame from the first base. Relative to germline, V is 4 bases shorter and J is 7 bases shorter, with 5 bases between their ends. Each collaborating institution followed its own protocols to collect whole blood in K2EDTA tubes. For TCRbeta analysis, collaborator samples were shipped as frozen whole blood, as isolated PBMCs, or as DNA extracted from either sample type. TCRbeta CDR3 regions were amplified from genomic DNA using the immunoSEQ Assay, a bias-controlled multiplex PCR. The paper's processing steps were these. Nucleated cell counts per sample were estimated from amplification of reference gene primers within the assay. To quantify the absolute abundance of each unique TCRbeta CDR3 rearrangement, sequence reads were collapsed and filtered. For each sample, productive Simpson clonality was calculated by taking the square root of Simpson's diversity index across productive rearrangements. TCRdb took over this immuneACCESS table, retaining in-frame rearrangements with V and J assigned. Such tables are incomplete; in checked studies, under half of the missing clones stem from an unresolved V gene, and the remainder is unexplained. Clone size and the V and J calls come from that table; the DNA yielded D and trimming. Here the sample has some 110,000 clones; less than 90% occur a single time. The ten largest clones take up over 2% of the sample.

Rearrangement joined TRBV5-4 to TRBJ1-2, with the D gene too uncertain to name. The TCR sequence derives from a young man with acute or convalescent COVID-19. Sequenced input: peripheral blood. The CDR3 region reads CASSPIGYTF. The DNA sequence is given as TGTGCCAGCAGCCCCATTGGCTACACCTTC.